In its sample, the clone carrying this TCR beta chain was seen a few times. Its antigen is not identified. These data come from a study of response to subunit inactivated influenza vaccine. Losses at the gene ends were 5 bases for V and 4 bases for J; bases not matched to a gene: 7. CDR1 and CDR2 from the germline V gene are MGHDK and SYGVNS. This CDR3 has 14 amino acids. TCRdb re-analysed the RT-PCR reads in MiXCR, keeping a single row per CDR3 protein. The table records approximately 500,000 distinct CDR3 sequences, roughly 13% of them present only once. The study's findings and limits: There was a suggestion from the authors that each seasonal influenza vaccination recruits few new T cells.

The clonotype was recovered from a man aged 50 to 60 who received an inactivated influenza vaccine. The source material was PBMCs from blood, sampled roughly 6 weeks after vaccination. The chain uses TRBV25-1 and TRBJ2-5; the match to TRBD1 covers 7 bases. In DNA form, the CDR3 reads TGTGCCAGCAGTAAACAGGGGAGCGTAGAGACCCAGTACTTC. This gives the protein CASSKQGSVETQYF.